This TCR beta chain was found in a study of blood T cell repertoires in COVID-19. Study background: PBMCs, B-cell-depleted T cells, or T cells were the source of the cDNA or gDNA that made up the material.

The CDR3 spans 15 residues. Germline-derived CDR1 and CDR2 are LNHDA and SQIVND (reference sequence). Trimming removed 3 bases at V and 0 bases at J, with 9 bases between. The data were produced by immunoSEQ multiplex PCR, yet TCRdb's version contains in-frame clones alone and is incomplete. Of about 120,000 clones detected, just under 85% appear once; the ten largest clones hold roughly 7%. This clone has only a few counts. The source of this sequence is a man aged 70-80 years with active or convalescent COVID-19. Source material: peripheral blood. The gene calls are TRBV19 and TRBJ1-3; the D gene is possibly TRBD1 (5 bases). The CDR3, as DNA: TGTGCCAGTAGTATGACAGATATCTCTGGAAACACCATATATTTT. As protein: CASSMTDISGNTIYF.